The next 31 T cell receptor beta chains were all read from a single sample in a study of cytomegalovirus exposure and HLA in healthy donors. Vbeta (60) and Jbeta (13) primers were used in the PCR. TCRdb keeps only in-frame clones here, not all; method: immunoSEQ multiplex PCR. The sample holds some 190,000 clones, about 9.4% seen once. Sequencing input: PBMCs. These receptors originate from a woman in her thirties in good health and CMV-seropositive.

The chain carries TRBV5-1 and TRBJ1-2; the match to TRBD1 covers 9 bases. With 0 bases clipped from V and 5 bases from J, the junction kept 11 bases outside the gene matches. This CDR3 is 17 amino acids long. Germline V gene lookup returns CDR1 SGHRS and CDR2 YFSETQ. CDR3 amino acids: CASSLETGDRVVYGYTF. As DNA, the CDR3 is TGCGCCAGCAGCTTGGAAACCGGGGACAGGGTAGTTTATGGCTACACCTTC. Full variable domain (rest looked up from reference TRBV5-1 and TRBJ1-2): KAGVTQTPRYLIKTRGQQVTLSCSPISGHRSVSWYQQTPGQGLQFLFEYFSETQRNKGNFPGRFSGRQFSNSRSEMNVSTLELGDSALYLCASSLETGDRVVYGYTFGSGTRLTVV.

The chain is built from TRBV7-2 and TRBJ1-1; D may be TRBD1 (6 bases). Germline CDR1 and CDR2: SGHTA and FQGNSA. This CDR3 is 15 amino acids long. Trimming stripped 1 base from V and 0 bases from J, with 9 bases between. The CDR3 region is CASSLEGGLNTEAFF. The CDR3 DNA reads TGTGCCAGCAGCTTAGAGGGGGGGCTGAACACTGAAGCTTTCTTT. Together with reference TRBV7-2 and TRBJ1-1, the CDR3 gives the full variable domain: GAGVSQSPSNKVTEKGKDVELRCDPISGHTALYWYRQSLGQGLEFLIYFQGNSAPDKSGLPSDRFSAERTGGSVSTLTIQRTQQEDSAVYLCASSLEGGLNTEAFFGQGTRLTVV.

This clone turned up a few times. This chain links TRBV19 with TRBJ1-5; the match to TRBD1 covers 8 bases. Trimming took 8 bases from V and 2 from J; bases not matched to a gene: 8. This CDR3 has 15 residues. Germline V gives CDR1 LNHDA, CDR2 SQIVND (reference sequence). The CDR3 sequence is CASRDDRGGNQPQHF. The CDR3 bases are TGTGCCAGTCGGGACGACAGGGGAGGCAATCAGCCCCAGCATTTT.

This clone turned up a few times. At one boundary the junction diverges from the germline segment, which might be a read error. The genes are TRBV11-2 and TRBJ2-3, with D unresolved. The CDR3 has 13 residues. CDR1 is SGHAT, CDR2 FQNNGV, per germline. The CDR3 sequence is CARSLERTDTQYF. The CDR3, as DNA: TGTGCCAGAAGCTTAGAACGGACAGATACGCAGTATTTT. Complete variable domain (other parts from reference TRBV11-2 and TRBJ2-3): EAGVAQSPRYKIIEKRQSVAFWCNPISGHATLYWYQQILGQGPKLLIQFQNNGVVDDSQLPKDRFSAERLKGVDSTLKIQPAKLEDSAVYLCARSLERTDTQYFGPGTRLTVL.

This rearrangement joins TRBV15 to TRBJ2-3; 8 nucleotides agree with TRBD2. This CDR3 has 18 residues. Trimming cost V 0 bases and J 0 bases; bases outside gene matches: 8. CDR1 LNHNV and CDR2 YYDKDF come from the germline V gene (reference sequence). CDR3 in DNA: TGTGCCACCAGCAGAGACCTACTAACTAGCGGAAGCACAGATACGCAGTATTTT. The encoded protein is CATSRDLLTSGSTDTQYF.

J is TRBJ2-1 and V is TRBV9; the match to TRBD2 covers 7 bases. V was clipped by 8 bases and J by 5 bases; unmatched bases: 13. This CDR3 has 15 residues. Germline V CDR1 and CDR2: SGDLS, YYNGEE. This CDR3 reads CASLAGAGVNNEQFF. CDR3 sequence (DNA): TGTGCCAGTTTAGCGGGCGCGGGGGTGAACAATGAGCAGTTCTTC.

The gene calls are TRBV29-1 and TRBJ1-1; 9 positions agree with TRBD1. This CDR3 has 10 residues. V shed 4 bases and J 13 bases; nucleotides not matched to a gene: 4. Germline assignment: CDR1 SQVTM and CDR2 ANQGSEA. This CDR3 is CSVVQGADFF. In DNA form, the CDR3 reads TGCAGCGTTGTACAGGGGGCTGATTTCTTT.

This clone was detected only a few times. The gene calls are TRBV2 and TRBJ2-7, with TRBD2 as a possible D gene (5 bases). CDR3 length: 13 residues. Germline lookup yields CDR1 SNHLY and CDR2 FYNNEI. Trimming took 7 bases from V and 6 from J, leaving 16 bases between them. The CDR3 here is CASTRRLAGEQYF. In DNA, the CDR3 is TGTGCCAGCACCCGCCGGCTAGCAGGCGAGCAGTACTTC.

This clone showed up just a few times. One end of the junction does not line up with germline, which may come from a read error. The CDR3 DNA follows: TGTGCCAGCAGTCCAAACAGGGGGGCTAACTATGGCTGCACCTTC. Protein product: CASSPNRGANYGCTF. The J gene is TRBJ1-2, the V gene TRBV27, with 8 nucleotides matching TRBD1. The CDR3 sequence is 15 residues long. CDR1 is MNHEY and CDR2 is SMNVEV in the germline V gene (reference sequence).

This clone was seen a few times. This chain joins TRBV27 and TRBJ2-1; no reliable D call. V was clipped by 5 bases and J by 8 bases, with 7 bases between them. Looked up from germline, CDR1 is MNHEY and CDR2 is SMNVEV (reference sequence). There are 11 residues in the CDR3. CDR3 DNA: TGTGCCAGCAGTGACTGGCATGAGCAGTTCTTC. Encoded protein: CASSDWHEQFF.

The CDR3 DNA reads TGCGCCAGCAGTCCCCTTAGCGGGAGCTCCTACGAGCAGTACTTC. This codes for CASSPLSGSSYEQYF. The chain combines TRBV4-1 with TRBJ2-7; TRBD2 matches 9 bases. The CDR3 length is 15 residues. The germline CDR1 and CDR2 sequences are MGHRA and YSYEKL. V gave up 6 bases and J gave up 0 bases; unmatched junction bases: 6.

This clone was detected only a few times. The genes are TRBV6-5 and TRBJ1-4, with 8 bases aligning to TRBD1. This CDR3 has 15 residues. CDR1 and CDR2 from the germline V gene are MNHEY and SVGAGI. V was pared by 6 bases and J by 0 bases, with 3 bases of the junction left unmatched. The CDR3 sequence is CASRRDRSTNEKLFF. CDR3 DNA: TGTGCCAGCAGGCGGGACAGGTCAACTAATGAAAAACTGTTTTTT.

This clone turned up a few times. The CDR3 bases are TGTGCCAGCAGCTTAGGAATTCGGGACAGGGGAGAGTTCTTC. Translating gives CASSLGIRDRGEFF. The chain joins TRBV11-2 to TRBJ2-1, with TRBD1 identical over 10 bases. The CDR3 loop spans 14 amino acids. V gave up 1 base and J gave up 14 bases; unmatched junction bases: 8. Germline CDR1 and CDR2: SGHAT and FQNNGV.

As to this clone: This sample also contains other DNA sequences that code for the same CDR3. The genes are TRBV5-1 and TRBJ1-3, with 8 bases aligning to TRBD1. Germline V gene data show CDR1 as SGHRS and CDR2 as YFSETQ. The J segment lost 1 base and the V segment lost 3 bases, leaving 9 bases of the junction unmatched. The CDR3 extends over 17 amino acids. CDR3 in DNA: TGCGCCAGCAGCTCCGGCCTGGACAGGGCATCTGGAAACACCATATATTTT. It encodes CASSSGLDRASGNTIYF. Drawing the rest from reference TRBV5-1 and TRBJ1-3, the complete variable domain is KAGVTQTPRYLIKTRGQQVTLSCSPISGHRSVSWYQQTPGQGLQFLFEYFSETQRNKGNFPGRFSGRQFSNSRSEMNVSTLELGDSALYLCASSSGLDRASGNTIYFGEGSWLTVV.

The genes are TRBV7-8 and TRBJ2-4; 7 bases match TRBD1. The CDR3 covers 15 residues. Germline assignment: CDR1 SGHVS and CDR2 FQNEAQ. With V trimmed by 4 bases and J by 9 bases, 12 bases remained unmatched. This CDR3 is CASSSGTGPGGIQYF. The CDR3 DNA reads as TGTGCCAGCAGCTCAGGAACAGGGCCAGGGGGCATTCAGTACTTC.

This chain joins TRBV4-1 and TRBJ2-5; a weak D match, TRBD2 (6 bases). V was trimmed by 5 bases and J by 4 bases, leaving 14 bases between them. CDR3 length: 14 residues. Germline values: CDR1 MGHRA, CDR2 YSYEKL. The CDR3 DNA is TGCGCCAGCAGCTCCCGACTAGAGGGAGAGACCCAGTACTTC. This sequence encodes CASSSRLEGETQYF.

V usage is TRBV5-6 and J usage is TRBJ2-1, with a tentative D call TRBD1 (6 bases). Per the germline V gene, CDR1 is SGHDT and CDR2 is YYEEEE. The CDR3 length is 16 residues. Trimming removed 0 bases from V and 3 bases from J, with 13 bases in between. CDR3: CASSLVAGEVYNEQFF. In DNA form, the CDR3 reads TGTGCCAGCAGCTTGGTGGCAGGGGAAGTCTACAATGAGCAGTTCTTC.

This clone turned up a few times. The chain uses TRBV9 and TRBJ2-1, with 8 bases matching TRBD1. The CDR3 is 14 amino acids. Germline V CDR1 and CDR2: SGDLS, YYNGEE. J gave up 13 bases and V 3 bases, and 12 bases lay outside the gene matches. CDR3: CASSAGQGMRTQFF. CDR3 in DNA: TGTGCCAGCAGCGCTGGACAGGGAATGAGGACCCAGTTCTTC.

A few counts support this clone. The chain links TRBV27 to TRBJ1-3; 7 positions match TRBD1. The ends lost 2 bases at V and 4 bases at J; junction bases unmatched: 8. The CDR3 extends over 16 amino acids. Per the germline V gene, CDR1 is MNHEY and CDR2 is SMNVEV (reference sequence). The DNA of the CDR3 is TGTGCCAGCAGTTTACGATCACAGGGGCCAGGAAACACCATATATTTT. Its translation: CASSLRSQGPGNTIYF.

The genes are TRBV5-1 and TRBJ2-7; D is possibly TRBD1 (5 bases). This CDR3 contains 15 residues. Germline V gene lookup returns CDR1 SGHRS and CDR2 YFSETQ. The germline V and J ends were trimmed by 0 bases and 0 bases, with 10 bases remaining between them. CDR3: CASSLGQPSSYEQYF. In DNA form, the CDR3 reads TGCGCCAGCAGCTTGGGACAGCCCAGCTCCTACGAGCAGTACTTC. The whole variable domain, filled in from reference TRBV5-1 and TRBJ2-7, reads KAGVTQTPRYLIKTRGQQVTLSCSPISGHRSVSWYQQTPGQGLQFLFEYFSETQRNKGNFPGRFSGRQFSNSRSEMNVSTLELGDSALYLCASSLGQPSSYEQYFGPGTRLTVT.

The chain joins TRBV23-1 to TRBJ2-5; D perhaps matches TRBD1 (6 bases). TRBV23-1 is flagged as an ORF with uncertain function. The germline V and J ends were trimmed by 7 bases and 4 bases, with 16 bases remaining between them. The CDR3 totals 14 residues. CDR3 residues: CASIGQNVRETQYF. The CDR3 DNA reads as TGCGCCAGCATCGGACAGAATGTTCGAGAGACCCAGTACTTC.

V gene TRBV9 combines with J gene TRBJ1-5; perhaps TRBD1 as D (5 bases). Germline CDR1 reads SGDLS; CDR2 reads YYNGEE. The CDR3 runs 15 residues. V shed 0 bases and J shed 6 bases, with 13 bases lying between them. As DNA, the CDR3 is TGTGCCAGCAGCGTAGCTACGGGGGAGGGTCAGCCCCAGCATTTT. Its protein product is CASSVATGEGQPQHF.

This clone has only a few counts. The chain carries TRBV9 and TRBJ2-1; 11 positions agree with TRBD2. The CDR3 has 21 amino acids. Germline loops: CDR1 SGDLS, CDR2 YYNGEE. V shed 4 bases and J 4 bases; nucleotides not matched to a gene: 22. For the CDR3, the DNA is TGTGCCAGCAGCCCCACCCTGGGTGTTGCTAGCGGGAGGCTTAGGTACAATGAGCAGTTCTTC. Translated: CASSPTLGVASGRLRYNEQFF.

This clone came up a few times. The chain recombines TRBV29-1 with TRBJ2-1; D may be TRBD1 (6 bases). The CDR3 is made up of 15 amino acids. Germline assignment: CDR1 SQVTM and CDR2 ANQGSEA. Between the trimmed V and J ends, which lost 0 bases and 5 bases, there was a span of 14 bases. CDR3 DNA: TGCAGCGTTGAAGACGCCAGGGGCTTGGACAATGAGCAGTTCTTC. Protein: CSVEDARGLDNEQFF.

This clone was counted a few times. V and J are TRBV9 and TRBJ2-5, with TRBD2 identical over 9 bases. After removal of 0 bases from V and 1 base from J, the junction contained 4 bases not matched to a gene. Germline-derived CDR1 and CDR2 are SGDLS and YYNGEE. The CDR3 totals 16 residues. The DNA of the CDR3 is TGTGCCAGCAGCGTAGAGGGTAGCGGGAGCCAAGAGACCCAGTACTTC. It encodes CASSVEGSGSQETQYF.

The CDR3 here is CASSPWAASDGYTF. In DNA, the CDR3 is TGTGCCAGCAGCCCCTGGGCTGCTTCGGATGGCTACACCTTC. The chain recombines TRBV7-8 with TRBJ1-2; D remains unclear. The CDR3 extends over 14 amino acids. Germline V gene lookup returns CDR1 SGHVS and CDR2 FQNEAQ. Trimming left V 5 bases short and J 6 bases short, with 16 bases between.

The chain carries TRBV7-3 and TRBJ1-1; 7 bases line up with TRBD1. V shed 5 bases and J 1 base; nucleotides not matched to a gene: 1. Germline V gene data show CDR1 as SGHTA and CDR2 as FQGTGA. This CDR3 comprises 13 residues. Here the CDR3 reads CASSRQGNTEAFF. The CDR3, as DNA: TGTGCCAGCAGCCGACAGGGGAACACTGAAGCTTTCTTT.

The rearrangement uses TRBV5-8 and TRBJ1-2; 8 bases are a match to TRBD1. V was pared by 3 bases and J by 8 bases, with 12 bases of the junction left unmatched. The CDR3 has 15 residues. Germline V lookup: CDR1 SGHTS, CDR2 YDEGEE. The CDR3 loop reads CASSSPGQAPRGYTF. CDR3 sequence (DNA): TGTGCCAGCAGCTCCCCGGGACAGGCCCCCCGAGGCTACACCTTC.

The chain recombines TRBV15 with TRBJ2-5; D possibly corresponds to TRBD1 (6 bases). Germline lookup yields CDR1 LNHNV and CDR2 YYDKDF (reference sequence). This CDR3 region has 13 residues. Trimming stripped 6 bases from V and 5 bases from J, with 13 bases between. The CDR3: CATSVKGEETQYF. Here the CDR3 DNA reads TGTGCCACCAGTGTAAAGGGGGAGGAGACCCAGTACTTC.

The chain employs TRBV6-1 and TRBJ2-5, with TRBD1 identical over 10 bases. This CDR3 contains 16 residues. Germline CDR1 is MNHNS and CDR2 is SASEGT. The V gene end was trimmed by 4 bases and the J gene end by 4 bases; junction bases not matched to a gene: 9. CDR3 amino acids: CASSATGGNEGETQYF. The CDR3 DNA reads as TGTGCCAGCAGTGCGACAGGGGGCAACGAAGGAGAGACCCAGTACTTC.

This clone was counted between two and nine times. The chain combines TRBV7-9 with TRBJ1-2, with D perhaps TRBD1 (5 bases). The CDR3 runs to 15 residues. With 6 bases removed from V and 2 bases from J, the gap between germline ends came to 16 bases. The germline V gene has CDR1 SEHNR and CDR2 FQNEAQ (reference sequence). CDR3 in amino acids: CASSPVPQGNYGYTF. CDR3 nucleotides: TGTGCCAGCAGTCCAGTCCCCCAGGGAAACTATGGCTACACCTTC.